A single sample is the source of the 3 T cell receptor beta chains below, sequenced in a study of graft-versus-host responses after intestinal transplantation. No cognate antigen is known for these TCRs. This table comes from immunoSEQ multiplex PCR, and its TCRdb copy is limited to in-frame clones, with some not included. Of around 71,000 clones in the sample, over 85% were seen once. This specimen was unstimulated CD8+ T cells sorted from spleen or lymph node cells, taken before intestinal transplant. These receptors all come from a human donor who received an intestinal transplant.

The gene calls are TRBV5-1 and TRBJ1-1; D not resolved. This CDR3 is built from 14 residues. The germline V gene encodes CDR1 SGHRS and CDR2 YFSETQ. Trimming removed 7 bases from V and 5 bases from J, with 18 bases in between. The chain's CDR3 is CASHYNLEGTEAFF. The CDR3 DNA reads as TGCGCCAGCCACTATAACCTGGAAGGGACTGAAGCTTTCTTT.

DNA for the CDR3: TGTGCCAGCAGTTTAGGGCGCAATCAGCCCCAGCATTTT. It specifies CASSLGRNQPQHF. This chain joins TRBV27 and TRBJ1-5; unclear D gene. From germline, CDR1 is MNHEY and CDR2 SMNVEV (reference sequence). This CDR3 spans 13 amino acids. The V gene lost 2 bases and the J gene lost 2 bases, with 4 bases spanning the gap.

This sequence joins TRBV5-6 and TRBJ2-3; the match to TRBD2 covers 7 bases. V lost 4 bases, J lost 4 bases, and 6 bases stayed unmatched. This CDR3 has 14 amino acids. Germline loops: CDR1 SGHDT, CDR2 YYEEEE. DNA for the CDR3: TGTGCCAGCAGCCCCGGCCTAGCGGCAGATACGCAGTATTTT. Residues: CASSPGLAADTQYF.